The entry that follows covers one T cell receptor beta chain sequence. The antigen is unknown. The sample belongs to a study of T cell repertoires in cytomegalovirus infection. Study background: CMV epitopes in the study were HLA-C-restricted (recently identified) and HLA-B-restricted (well studied). Public TCR beta signatures indicated both CMV infection and matching HLA type. Study-level points and caveats: HLA-C-restricted CMV clonotypes gave the most frequent clonotype in two of eight donors. Public TCR beta family frequency separated CMV-and-HLA carriers, including in an independent cohort.

This CDR3 has 16 residues. The J segment lost 4 bases and the V segment lost 4 bases, leaving 7 bases of the junction unmatched. The germline V gene encodes CDR1 SGHRS and CDR2 YFSETQ. MiXCR was run by TCRdb on the reads, yielding one entry per CDR3 protein. Among around 800,000 distinct CDR3 sequences listed, about 33% were seen once. The genes are TRBV5-1 and TRBJ2-2, with 10 bases lining up with TRBD1. Sample: cultured CD8+ T cells from PBMCs, taken from culture after CMV antigen stimulation. This clonotype was obtained from a human donor in good health (CMV status not recorded). Some clones in this sample may be carry-over from other donors' samples. The DNA for the CDR3 is TGCGCCAGCAGCCCCCGGGACAGGGGCCCCACCGGGGAGCTGTTTTTT. This codes for CASSPRDRGPTGELFF. Looking up the rest from reference TRBV5-1 and TRBJ2-2 gives the full variable domain: KAGVTQTPRYLIKTRGQQVTLSCSPISGHRSVSWYQQTPGQGLQFLFEYFSETQRNKGNFPGRFSGRQFSNSRSEMNVSTLELGDSALYLCASSPRDRGPTGELFFGEGSRLTVL.